This TCR beta chain was identified during a study of cytomegalovirus exposure and HLA in healthy donors. Looking at the study overall: Tens of millions of unique TCRs from HLA-typed donors were held in an early data release.

This CDR3 spans 14 amino acids. V lost 0 bases and J lost 5, with 10 bases in between. Germline CDR1 and CDR2: SGHRS and YFSETQ. For this clone: Its antigen is not known.

Study results and limitations: Some V segments (TRBV6-2 and TRBV6-3 among them) were excluded as indistinguishable.

60 Vbeta and 13 Jbeta primers were used in PCR. Assay: immunoSEQ multiplex PCR; the TCRdb copy retains only in-frame clones and omits some. This table has some 150,000 clones, roughly 85% appearing once. Sequenced sample: PBMCs. V gene TRBV5-1 combines with J gene TRBJ2-3, with unresolved D. This receptor was identified in a man aged 35 to 55 in good health and CMV-seropositive. CDR3 DNA sequence: TGCGCCAGCAGCTTGGGTCGGCAGGTAGATACGCAGTATTTT. Protein sequence: CASSLGRQVDTQYF.